The rows below give T cell receptor beta chains drawn from one sample of a study of T cell responses to AZD1222 COVID-19 vaccine. Only in-frame clones appear in the TCRdb table, and some are missing; sequencing was by immunoSEQ multiplex PCR. The sample yields about 140,000 clones, around nine tenths seen once. The sequencing used peripheral blood, collected on day 0 of AZD1222 vaccination. The receptors stem from an adult in good health. Both conserved end residues are trimmed from each CDR3. The listing skips clone size in some rows; elsewhere it reads once, few, many or a size class.

13	TRBJ2-1	.	TRBV7-2	ASSSGAPVYNEQF
10	TRBJ1-4	once	TRBV28	ASSSLGEKLF
14	TRBJ1-1	.	TRBV28	ASSFWNGGLGTEAF
13	TRBJ2-3	.	TRBV25-1	ASSTDRARTDTQY
10	TRBJ2-3	.	TRBV11-2	ASSQSWDTQY
14	TRBJ2-3	few	TRBV14	ASSQGRRLSTDTQY
15	TRBJ2-1	.	TRBV6-2/TRBV6-3	ASSYPAGQIPGLAQF
13	TRBJ1-5	.	TRBV6-6	ASSFGTGVNQPQH
13	TRBJ1-2	once	TRBV3-1/TRBV3-2	ASSPHRASPYGYT
12	TRBJ1-4	.	TRBV15	ATSSRTGVEKLF
11	TRBJ2-3	.	TRBV7-2	ASSGFGTGASY
13	TRBJ2-1	.	TRBV11-2	ASSYLATSYNEQF
13	TRBJ2-1	.	TRBV6-5	ATKGLAGGTSEQF
12	TRBJ1-5	once	TRBV30	AWSVDSYNQPQH
13	TRBJ1-2	.	TRBV6-5	ASSPDSRQGNGYT
11	TRBJ1-1	.	TRBV5-1	ASSLEGNTEAF
11	TRBJ1-1	.	TRBV4-1	ASSPRNGAEAF
14	TRBJ2-1	.	TRBV3-1/TRBV3-2	ASSQLTSGMYNEQF
16	TRBJ2-7	.	TRBV7-2	ASSLGTSGHILSYEQY
10	TRBJ1-1	.	TRBV5-6	ASSHGNTEAF
13	TRBJ1-6	.	TRBV20-1	SASLPSSYNSPLH
13	TRBJ1-5	.	TRBV19	ASTPLAGGYQPQH
13	TRBJ2-7	once	TRBV6-5	ASIRGAVDPYEQY
12	TRBJ2-5	.	TRBV19	ASSRSDGEETQY
11	TRBJ2-1	once	TRBV28	ASSLAGVNEQF
10	TRBJ1-5	.	TRBV6-5	ASNSRNQPQH
11	TRBJ2-1	.	TRBV13	ASSLQLVHEQF
16	TRBJ2-1	.	TRBV11-2	ASSLTSGMGSSYNEQF
15	TRBJ2-7	.	TRBV9	ASSGGTSGSANYEQY
11	TRBJ1-3	.	TRBV12-3/TRBV12-4	ASSPLGGNTIY
14	TRBJ2-3	.	TRBV9	ASSFRDYRPTDTQY
10	TRBJ2-7	.	TRBV29-1	SVVGSLREQY
11	TRBJ1-1	once	TRBV3-1/TRBV3-2	ASSQELELPAF
12	TRBJ2-1	.	TRBV9	ASSLTGTNNEQF
13	TRBJ2-2	.	TRBV5-1	ASSHGTGNTGELF
9	TRBJ2-3	.	TRBV7-9	ASSYSDTQY
13	TRBJ1-1	.	TRBV18	ASSSQEVRNTEAF
15	TRBJ2-2	once	TRBV4-2	ASSQDGGLANTGELF
12	TRBJ2-1	.	TRBV10-3	AIKRQGAPNEQF
17	TRBJ2-1	.	TRBV4-3	ASSQSTPSGTSGYNEQF
12	TRBJ1-3	.	TRBV18	ASSPERSGNTIY
12	TRBJ1-6	.	TRBV10-3	AIRSGVSDTPLH
11	TRBJ1-6	.	TRBV14	ASSRLSNSPLH
11	TRBJ2-7	.	TRBV19	ASSIARTYEQY
14	TRBJ2-7	.	TRBV5-5	ASSLAGAGTLHEQY
14	TRBJ2-7	.	TRBV21-1	ASSNTFPGGSYEQY